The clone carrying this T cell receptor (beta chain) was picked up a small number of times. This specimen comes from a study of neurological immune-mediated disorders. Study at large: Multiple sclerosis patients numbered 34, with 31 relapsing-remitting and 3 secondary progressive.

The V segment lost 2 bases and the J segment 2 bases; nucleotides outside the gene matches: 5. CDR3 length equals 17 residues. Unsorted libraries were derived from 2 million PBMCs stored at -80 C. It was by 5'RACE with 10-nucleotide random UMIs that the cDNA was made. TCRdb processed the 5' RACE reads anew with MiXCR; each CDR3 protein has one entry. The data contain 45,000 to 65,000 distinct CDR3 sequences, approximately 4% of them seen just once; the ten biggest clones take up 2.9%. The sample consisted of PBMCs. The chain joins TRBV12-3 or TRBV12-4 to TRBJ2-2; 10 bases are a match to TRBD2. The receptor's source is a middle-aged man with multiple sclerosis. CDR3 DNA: TGTGCCAGCAGTTTAATTGAGCGGGGGGGAAACACCGGGGAGCTGTTTTTT. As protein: CASSLIERGGNTGELFF.